The source of this T cell receptor beta chain is a study of blood T cell repertoires in COVID-19. Study in general: Researchers got acute and convalescent COVID-19 samples from the United States, Italy and Spain.

The CDR3 sequence is 14 residues long. With 7 bases removed from V and 3 bases from J, the gap between germline ends came to 16 bases. Germline-derived CDR1 and CDR2 are MDHEN and SYDVKM. TCRdb's copy holds only in-frame clones and misses some; the assay was immunoSEQ multiplex PCR. Of hundreds of thousands of clones detected, 85% to 90% appear once; the ten largest clones hold roughly a tenth. The chain has TRBV28 and TRBJ2-7, with D unresolved. Sequences were obtained from PBMCs or T cells enriched from blood (not recorded which). The source is a woman aged 30 to 39 who had recovered from COVID-19. The CDR3 DNA reads as TGTGCCAGCACCTCGGCAGGAACCTTCTACGAGCAGTACTTC. This translates into CASTSAGTFYEQYF.